These T cell receptor beta chains were read from a single sample in a study of T cells after yellow fever vaccination. TCRdb reanalysed the 5' RACE reads using MiXCR and keeps one entry per CDR3 protein. The sample consists of a few hundred thousand distinct CDR3 sequences, over 4.5% of them appearing once. The source material was CD4+ T cells sorted from PBMCs, sampled on the day of the yellow fever booster vaccination. These receptors all stem from a man younger than 30 who received the YFV17D yellow fever vaccine. Each CDR3 is given with its conserved first and last residue. D genes are given only for firm matches. Where a row states a size, it is once, few, many or the class of an expanded clone; other rows omit it.

v_call,clone_size,d_call,cdr3_length,j_call,cdr3_nt,cdr3_aa
TRBV4-1,-,TRBD2,17,TRBJ2-5,TGCGCCAGCAGCCAAGGCCAGACTAGCGGGGGACAAGAGACCCAGTACTTC,CASSQGQTSGGQETQYF
TRBV7-2,-,-,13,TRBJ1-1,TGTGCCAGCAGCTGGAACGAGGTGGGGGAAGCTTTCTTT,CASSWNEVGEAFF
TRBV9,-,-,14,TRBJ2-5,TGTGCCAGCAGCGTAGATTGGGGGAGAGAGACCCAGTACTTC,CASSVDWGRETQYF
TRBV3-1,many,TRBD1,14,TRBJ1-2,TGTGCCAGCAGCCAGTACAGGGGTTCCTATGGCTACACCTTC,CASSQYRGSYGYTF
TRBV7-8,many,TRBD1,15,TRBJ1-2,TGTGCCAGCAGCTTCTCACGGGACAGGGGAGAGGGCTACACCTTC,CASSFSRDRGEGYTF
TRBV12-3/TRBV12-4,-,-,15,TRBJ1-6,TGTGCCAGCAGTTTAGAGGGACTGACCAATTCACCCCTCCACTTT,CASSLEGLTNSPLHF
TRBV14,-,-,13,TRBJ1-1,TGTGCCAGCAGCCATAAATTGAACACTGAAGCTTTCTTT,CASSHKLNTEAFF
TRBV4-1,few,-,14,TRBJ2-4,TGCGCCAGCAGCCAACCGGGGACCCGGGACATTCAGTACTTC,CASSQPGTRDIQYF
TRBV24-1,few,-,13,TRBJ2-1,TGTGCCACCAGTGAGGGGGCTAGCGCCAACCAGTTCTTC,CATSEGASANQFF
TRBV5-5,many,-,12,TRBJ1-6,TGTGCCAGCAGCTTCCAGAGTTCACCCCTCCACTTT,CASSFQSSPLHF
TRBV5-4,-,-,16,TRBJ1-6,TGTGCCAGCAGCTTGGCGGCAGGCGCCTATAATTCACCCCTCCACTTT,CASSLAAGAYNSPLHF
TRBV20-1,-,TRBD1,12,TRBJ1-1,TGCAGTGCCTCAGGGGGGGCCACTGAAGCTTTCTTT,CSASGGATEAFF
TRBV7-6,-,-,16,TRBJ2-1,TGTGCCAGCAGCTCCCCGCCGGGACTTCGGTCCAATGAGCAGTTCTTC,CASSSPPGLRSNEQFF
TRBV10-3,few,TRBD2,16,TRBJ2-1,TGTGCCATCAGTGAGTCGGACAGCGGGGGGACTAATGAGCAGTTCTTC,CAISESDSGGTNEQFF
TRBV2,-,-,14,TRBJ1-4,TGTGCCAGCAGAGAGGTGGAGGCTAATGAAAAACTGTTTTTT,CASREVEANEKLFF
TRBV11-2,few,-,16,TRBJ1-2,TGTGCCAGCAGGTCCATGGGGAGATCAACAAACTATGGCTACACCTTC,CASRSMGRSTNYGYTF
TRBV6-1,many,TRBD2,15,TRBJ2-5,TGTGCCAGCAGGACTAGCGCCTCGTACCAAGAGACCCAGTACTTC,CASRTSASYQETQYF
TRBV20-1,-,TRBD2,14,TRBJ2-1,TGCAGTGCCCCGCCCAGCGGGGTCCACAATGAGCAGTTCTTC,CSAPPSGVHNEQFF
TRBV24-1,many,-,13,TRBJ2-5,TGTGCCACCGGAGACGGGGGTCCCGAGACCCAGTACTTC,CATGDGGPETQYF
TRBV29-1,-,-,14,TRBJ1-2,TGCAGCGTTGGCGGACGGATAGCTAACTATGGCTACACCTTC,CSVGGRIANYGYTF
TRBV3-1,few,-,14,TRBJ1-5,TGTGCCAGCAGCCAAGAACATACAGGCCAGCCCCAGCATTTT,CASSQEHTGQPQHF
TRBV21-1,many,-,17,TRBJ2-4,TGTGCCAGCAGCAATCTGCCCAGCAGGGGAACCAAAAACATTCAGTACTTC,CASSNLPSRGTKNIQYF
TRBV7-2,-,TRBD1,13,TRBJ1-4,TGTGCCAGCAGCTTTGAAAACAGGGGGGAACTGTTTTTT,CASSFENRGELFF